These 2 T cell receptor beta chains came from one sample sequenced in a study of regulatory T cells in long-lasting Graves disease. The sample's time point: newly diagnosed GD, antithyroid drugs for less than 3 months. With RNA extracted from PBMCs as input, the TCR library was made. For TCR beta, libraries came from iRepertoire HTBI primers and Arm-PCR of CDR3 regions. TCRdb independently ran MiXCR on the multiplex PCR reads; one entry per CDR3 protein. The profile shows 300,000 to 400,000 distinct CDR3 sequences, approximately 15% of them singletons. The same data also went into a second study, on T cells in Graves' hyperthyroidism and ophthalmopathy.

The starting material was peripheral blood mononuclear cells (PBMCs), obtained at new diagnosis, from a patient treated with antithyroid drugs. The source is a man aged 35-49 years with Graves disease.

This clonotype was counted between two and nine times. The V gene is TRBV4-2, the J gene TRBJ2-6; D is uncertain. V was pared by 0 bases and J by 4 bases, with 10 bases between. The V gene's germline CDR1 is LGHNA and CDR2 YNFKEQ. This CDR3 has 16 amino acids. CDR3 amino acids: CASSQDRTTGANVLTF. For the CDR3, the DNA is TGTGCCAGCAGCCAAGATCGAACGACCGGGGCCAACGTCCTGACTTTC.

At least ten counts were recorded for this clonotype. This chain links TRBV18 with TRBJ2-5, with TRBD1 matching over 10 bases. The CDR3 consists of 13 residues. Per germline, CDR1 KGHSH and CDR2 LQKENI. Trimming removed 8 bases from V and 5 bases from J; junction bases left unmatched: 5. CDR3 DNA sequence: TGTGCCAGCAGCCCGACAGGGGGCGAGACCCAGTACTTC. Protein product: CASSPTGGETQYF.